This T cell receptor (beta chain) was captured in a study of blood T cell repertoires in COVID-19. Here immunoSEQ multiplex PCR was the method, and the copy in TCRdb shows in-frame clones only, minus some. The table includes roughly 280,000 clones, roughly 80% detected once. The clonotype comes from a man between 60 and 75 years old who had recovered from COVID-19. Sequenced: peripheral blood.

In nucleotides, the CDR3 is TGTGCCAGCAGCTATGGGGACAGGGGACACACAGATACGCAGTATTTT. It yields the protein CASSYGDRGHTDTQYF. The chain combines TRBV5-5 with TRBJ2-3; 10 positions agree with TRBD1. The CDR3 runs to 16 residues. V was pared by 3 bases and J by 2 bases, with 6 bases of the junction left unmatched. Germline CDR1 and CDR2: SGHKS and YYEKEE (reference sequence).